This entry describes one TCR beta chain. This clonotype has a handful of counts. Which antigen it targets is not known. It has no much larger one-base neighbor in the sample; base qualities were not kept. Sequenced using an Illumina NovaSeq 6000. cDNA libraries for TCRalpha and TCRbeta were prepared by 5'RACE using constant-segment primers, with sample barcodes and unique molecular identifiers added. RNA was extracted from every sample with Trizol reagent. Amplification of the libraries took two PCR steps, and the second step added a second sample barcode plus Illumina TruSeq adapters. Sequencing of the libraries was done on an Illumina NovaSeq, producing 2 x 150 bp paired-end reads. For the original study's pipeline: With migec v1.2.7, reads were demultiplexed and then collapsed into UMI-guided consensus sequences. Using mixcr v2.1.11, UMI consensuses were aligned to TRA and TRB V and J templates and then assembled into clonotypes. Clonotypes were classified as expanded or contracted when called significant by both edgeR and NoisET, with noise models trained on biological replicates. For edgeR calls, a false discovery rate-adjusted p below 0.01 and a log2 fold-change threshold of 1 were applied. As an exploratory analysis of dynamics, max-normalized trajectories of the 1000 most abundant clonotypes were examined with PCA combined with hierarchical clustering. Each responding clone was given a CD4 or CD8 phenotype based on the CD4+ and CD8+ repertoires, which had been sequenced separately. In-frame beta chains were kept once TCRdb had trimmed the public reads at Q25 with fastp and called clones with MiXCR. A single entry per CDR3 protein holds the most common genes and DNA from its merged rows. The V and J calls follow TCRdb's processing rather than the paper's. The sample contains around 340,000 distinct CDR3 sequences, 12% to 15% of them found a single time. About 24% of the sample rests with the top ten.

This sample is part of a study of T-cell memory formation after mild COVID-19 (dated by TCRdb to the early 2020s). Looking at the study overall: TCR sequence clusters from the two donors were largely donor specific. In two donors, T-cell clones that expanded and contracted after mild COVID-19 were tracked by sequencing TCRalpha and TCRbeta repertoires over time. The cohort comprised two young, previously healthy adult volunteers, one female and one male.

Ficoll-Paque density gradient centrifugation was the method used to isolate PBMCs. The research as a whole found: The study included only a couple of mild cases, and larger cohorts that include severe cases with pre-infection samples were judged to be necessary. SARS-CoV-2 specificity of the second-wave clones peaking on day 37 was not confirmed. Contracting CD4+ clones turned up mainly in the CM and EM memory subsets, whereas EMRA was where CD8+ clones were enriched. The detection of some responding clones in pre-infection memory suggests that pre-existing cross-reactive memory T cells joined the SARS-CoV-2 response. Clones contracting from day 15 to 85 had balanced CD4/CD8 phenotypes, while a second wave expanding from day 15 to 37 was biased towards CD4+.

Taken from the germline V gene, the CDR1 and CDR2 loops are MGHRA and YSYEKL. V loses 6 bases, J loses 7 bases, and the germline ends lie 21 bases apart. From cysteine to phenylalanine, the CDR3 is 15 amino acids long. The read is trimmed to its CDR3 DNA, 45 bases read in frame from base 1. The rearrangement joined TRBV4-1 to TRBJ1-2; TRBD1 might be the D gene, on 5 matching bases. The source of this sequence is a man between 18 and 29 years old who had mild COVID-19 (a few samples of this study predate the infection). The sample titles of this study are shuffled in the database, so cell type and time point are left out; the donor was told from shared clones. The sequenced sample consisted of PBMCs or a T cell subset sorted from them (not recorded which). CDR3 protein: CASRPVWGAEPGYTF. In nucleotides, the sequence is TGCGCCAGCAGACCCGTCTGGGGCGCCGAGCCTGGCTACACCTTC.